This T cell receptor (beta chain) was found in a study of cytomegalovirus exposure and HLA in healthy donors. Broader study findings: Reports showed the classifier diagnosing cytomegalovirus status with high specificity and sensitivity.

Primers included in the PCR were 60 Vbeta and 13 Jbeta primers. TCRdb's table, derived via immunoSEQ multiplex PCR, lists solely in-frame clones and lacks some. This table holds some 200,000 clones, 81% found once. Of note for this clone: Antigen specificity is unknown. The same CDR3 is also encoded by other DNA sequences in this sample.

V lost 7 bases, J lost 4 bases, and 6 bases stayed unmatched. CDR1 and CDR2 from the germline V gene are SGDLS and YYNGEE. The CDR3 spans 14 residues. The chain joins TRBV9 to TRBJ2-5, with 11 positions matching TRBD2. The clonotype comes from a man aged 50-59 years in good health and CMV-seronegative. What was sequenced was PBMCs. CDR3 loop: CASGSGGARETQYF. The DNA for the CDR3 is TGTGCCAGCGGTAGCGGGGGGGCGCGAGAGACCCAGTACTTC.